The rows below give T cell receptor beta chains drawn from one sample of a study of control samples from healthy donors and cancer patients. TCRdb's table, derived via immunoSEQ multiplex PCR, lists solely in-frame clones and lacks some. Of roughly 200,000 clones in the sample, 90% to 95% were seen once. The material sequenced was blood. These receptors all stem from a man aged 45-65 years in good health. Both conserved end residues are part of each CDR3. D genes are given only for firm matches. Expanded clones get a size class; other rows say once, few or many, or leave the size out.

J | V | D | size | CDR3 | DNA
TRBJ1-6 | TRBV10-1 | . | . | CASSALREGSPLHF | TGCGCCAGCAGTGCGCTCAGGGAAGGTTCACCCCTCCACTTT
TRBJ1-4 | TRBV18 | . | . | CASSPGQLATNEKLFF | TGTGCCAGTTCACCAGGACAGCTCGCAACTAATGAAAAACTGTTTTTT
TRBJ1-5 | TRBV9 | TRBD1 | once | CASSATSGTENQPQHF | TGTGCCAGCAGCGCCACGTCCGGGACAGAGAATCAGCCCCAGCATTTT
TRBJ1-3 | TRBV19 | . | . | CASNARQKGNTIYF | TGTGCCAGTAATGCGCGCCAAAAGGGAAACACCATATATTTT
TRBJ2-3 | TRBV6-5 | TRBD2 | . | CASSLLAVTDTQYF | TGTGCCAGCAGCCTACTAGCGGTCACAGATACGCAGTATTTT
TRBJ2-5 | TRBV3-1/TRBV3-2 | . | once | CASRRFYRSQETQYF | TGTGCCAGCAGGCGATTCTACAGAAGCCAAGAGACCCAGTACTTC
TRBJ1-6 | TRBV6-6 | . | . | CASTLTGVYNSPLHF | TGTGCCAGCACCTTGACAGGCGTCTATAATTCACCCCTCCACTTT
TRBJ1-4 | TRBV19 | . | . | CASSTRGTNEKLFF | TGTGCCAGTAGTACCCGGGGGACTAATGAAAAACTGTTTTTT
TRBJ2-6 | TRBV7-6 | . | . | CASNGGANVLTF | TGTGCCAGCAATGGGGGGGCCAACGTCCTGACTTTC
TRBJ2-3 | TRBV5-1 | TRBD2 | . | CASSNSRGGTDTQYF | TGCGCCAGCAGCAATTCTCGGGGGGGCACAGATACGCAGTATTTT
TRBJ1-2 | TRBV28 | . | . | CASSVQNNYGYTF | TGTGCCAGCAGTGTACAGAATAACTATGGCTACACCTTC
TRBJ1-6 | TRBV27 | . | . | CASGRSPLHF | TGTGCCAGCGGCCGTTCACCCCTCCACTTT
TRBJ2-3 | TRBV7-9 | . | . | CASSLITVTSTDTQYF | TGTGCCAGCAGCCTAATAACAGTTACTAGCACAGATACGCAGTATTTT
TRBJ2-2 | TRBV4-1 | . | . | CASSRRETTGELFF | TGCGCCAGCAGCCGGAGGGAAACCACCGGGGAGCTGTTTTTT
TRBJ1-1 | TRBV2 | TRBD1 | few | CASRPDRDSEAFF | TGTGCCAGCAGGCCCGACAGGGATAGTGAAGCTTTCTTT
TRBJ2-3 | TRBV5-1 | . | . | CASREGFSTDTQYF | TGCGCCAGCAGAGAGGGTTTTAGCACAGATACGCAGTATTTT
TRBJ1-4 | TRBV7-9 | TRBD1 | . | CASSTPGQGIVQEKLFF | TGTGCCAGCAGCACCCCGGGACAGGGGATAGTTCAGGAAAAACTGTTTTTT
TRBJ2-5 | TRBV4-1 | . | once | CASSQTQRRSVETQYF | TGCGCCAGCAGCCAAACACAACGCCGATCAGTCGAGACCCAGTACTTC
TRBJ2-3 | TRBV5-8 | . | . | CASSLGLLADTQYF | TGTGCCAGCAGCTTGGGCTTACTAGCTGATACGCAGTATTTT
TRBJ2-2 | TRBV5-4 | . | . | CASSRARVRDTGELFF | TGTGCCAGCAGCAGAGCCAGGGTGAGGGACACCGGGGAGCTGTTTTTT
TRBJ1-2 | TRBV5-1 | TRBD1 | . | CASSTGTGNGYTF | TGCGCCAGCAGCACCGGGACAGGGAATGGCTACACCTTC
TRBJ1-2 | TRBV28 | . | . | CASSFLQGLHGYTF | TGTGCCAGCAGTTTTCTGCAGGGCCTCCATGGCTACACCTTC
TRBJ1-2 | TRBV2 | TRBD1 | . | CASSEWSVGQKKDGYTF | TGTGCCAGCAGTGAATGGTCGGTGGGACAGAAGAAGGATGGCTACACCTTC
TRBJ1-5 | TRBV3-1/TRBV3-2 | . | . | CASSLDRPLSSPSNQPQHF | TGTGCCAGCAGCCTAGACCGACCTTTATCAAGCCCTAGCAATCAGCCCCAGCATTTT
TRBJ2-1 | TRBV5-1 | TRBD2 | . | CASSPHGRGVNNEQFF | TGCGCCAGCAGCCCTCATGGGCGGGGGGTAAACAATGAGCAGTTCTTC
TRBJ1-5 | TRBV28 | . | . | CASSEIDKPDQPQHF | TGTGCCAGCAGTGAGATCGACAAGCCAGATCAGCCCCAGCATTTT